The 7 T cell receptor beta chains below all came from one sample that was sequenced in a study of immune evolution from preneoplasia to lung adenocarcinoma. The repertoire was sequenced with immunoSEQ multiplex PCR; TCRdb's copy has only in-frame clones and lacks some. The table records over 4,000 clones, about 76% of them present only once. The specimen sequenced was FFPE minimally invasive lung adenocarcinoma tissue. The source is a person aged 70 to 85 with lung adenocarcinoma.

The chain has TRBV7-9 and TRBJ2-1, with D perhaps matching TRBD2 (5 bases). The ends were cut back, 6 bases at V and 2 bases at J, with 8 bases in the middle. The CDR3 extends over 13 amino acids. The germline CDR1 and CDR2 sequences are SEHNR and FQNEAQ (reference sequence). Here the CDR3 reads CASRLGAYNEQFF. In DNA, the CDR3 is TGTGCCAGCAGGCTGGGAGCCTACAATGAGCAGTTCTTC. Supplemented by reference TRBV7-9 and TRBJ2-1, the full variable domain reads DTGVSQNPRHKITKRGQNVTFRCDPISEHNRLYWYRQTLGQGPEFLTYFQNEAQLEKSRLLSDRFSAERPKGSFSTLEIQRTEQGDSAMYLCASRLGAYNEQFFGPGTRLTVL.

The rearrangement joins TRBV12-5 to TRBJ2-4, with TRBD1 matching over 7 bases. This CDR3 contains 16 residues. Trimming at V came to 1 base and at J to 2 bases, leaving 5 bases not matched to a gene. The germline V gene encodes CDR1 LGHNT and CDR2 FRNRAP. Written as DNA, the CDR3 is TGTGCTAGTGGTTTGGGCCTACAGGGGTCCAAAAACATTCAGTACTTC. The encoded protein is CASGLGLQGSKNIQYF.

This clone was counted a few times. The chain employs TRBV29-1 and TRBJ2-3; TRBD1 is a possible D gene (6 bases). Looked up from germline, CDR1 is SQVTM and CDR2 is ANQGSEA. This CDR3 has 13 residues. V was trimmed by 6 bases and J by 1 base, leaving 11 bases between them. In DNA form, the CDR3 reads TGCAGCGTCGTCCGACAGGGCACAGATACGCAGTATTTT. The encoded protein is CSVVRQGTDTQYF.

The chain uses TRBV19 and TRBJ2-3; no definite D call. The CDR3 is 12 amino acids. V was shortened by 5 bases and J by 2 bases, with 5 bases between the two germline ends. Germline lookup yields CDR1 LNHDA and CDR2 SQIVND (reference sequence). In nucleotides, the CDR3 is TGTGCCAGTAGTCCCCACACAGATACGCAGTATTTT. The encoded protein is CASSPHTDTQYF.

The sample holds a few counts of this clone. V is TRBV5-1 and J is TRBJ2-3; D perhaps matches TRBD2 (7 bases). The germline V gene has CDR1 SGHRS and CDR2 YFSETQ. Trimming stripped 0 bases from V and 5 bases from J, with 13 bases between. The CDR3 runs to 15 residues. CDR3 DNA: TGCGCCAGCAGCTTGGTGGGGGGGCCGGTAGATACGCAGTATTTT. This gives the protein CASSLVGGPVDTQYF.

The chain links TRBV18 to TRBJ2-1; D possibly corresponds to TRBD2 (7 bases). Trimming left V 6 bases short and J 7 bases short, with 16 bases between. The CDR3 runs 14 residues. Looked up from germline, CDR1 is KGHSH and CDR2 is LQKENI. The CDR3 DNA reads TGTGCCAGCTCGAATTCGGGGGGCCGAAATGAGCAGTTCTTC. Translated: CASSNSGGRNEQFF.

For this clone: One end of the junction is discordant with germline, which a read error may explain. The chain combines TRBV30 with TRBJ1-6; the D is unclear. The V gene's germline CDR1 is GTSNPN and CDR2 SVGIG (reference sequence). This CDR3 has 16 amino acids. The chain's CDR3 is CAWSVSSASFNSPLHF. The CDR3 DNA reads as TGTGCCTGGAGTGTATCGTCGGCGTCCTTTAATTCACCCCTCCACTTT.